This TCR beta chain was recorded in a study of cytomegalovirus exposure and HLA in healthy donors. For the study at large: Of the donors genotyped, approximately 430 in all, about 82% fell in the Caucasian-associated ancestry cluster.

About this clone: Its specificity is unknown.

Points from the study as a whole: Productive status was seen about 90% or about 30% of the time for most TCR beta V segments in an earlier analysis. The HLA-A and HLA-B alleles of most subjects were reportedly predicted accurately from TCR beta sequences.

Nominal health characterized the donors when sampled, though unrecorded immune exposures were likely. V lost 6 bases and J 2 bases, leaving 14 bases between the germline ends. The germline V gene encodes CDR1 SGHNT and CDR2 YENEEA. The CDR3 has 14 residues. PCR was performed using 60 Vbeta and 13 Jbeta primers. Libraries were prepared by immunoSEQ multiplex PCR; TCRdb keeps only in-frame clonotypes and omits some of them. The table lists 95,000 to 130,000 clones, 9% to 10% of them singletons. The sequenced sample consisted of PBMCs. This TCR was recovered from a man aged 25 to 40 in good health and CMV-seronegative. This chain uses TRBV11-3 with TRBJ2-7; D may be TRBD1 (6 bases). CDR3 amino acids: CASSSTGEPYEQYF. For the CDR3, the DNA is TGTGCCAGCAGTTCGACAGGAGAACCCTACGAGCAGTACTTC.